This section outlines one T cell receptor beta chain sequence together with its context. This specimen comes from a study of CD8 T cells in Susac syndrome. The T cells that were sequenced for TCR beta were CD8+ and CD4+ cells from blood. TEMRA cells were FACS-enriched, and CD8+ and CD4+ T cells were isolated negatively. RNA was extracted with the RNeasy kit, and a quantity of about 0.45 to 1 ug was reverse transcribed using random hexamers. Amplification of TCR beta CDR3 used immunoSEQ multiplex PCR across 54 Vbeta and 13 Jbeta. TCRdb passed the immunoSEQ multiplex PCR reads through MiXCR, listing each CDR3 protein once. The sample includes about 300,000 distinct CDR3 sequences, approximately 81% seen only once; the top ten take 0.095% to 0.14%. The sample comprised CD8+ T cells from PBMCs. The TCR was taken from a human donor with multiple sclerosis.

This chain's CDR3 is CAITPGTGSYNEQFF. CDR3 nucleotide sequence: TGTGCCATCACCCCCGGGACGGGCTCCTACAATGAGCAGTTCTTC. The gene calls are TRBV10-3 and TRBJ2-1; D may correspond to TRBD1 or TRBD2 (5 bases each). CDR1 and CDR2 from the germline V gene are ENHRY and SYGVKD. This CDR3 has 15 residues. V lost 7 bases and J 0 bases, leaving 13 bases between the germline ends.